This is a list of T cell receptor beta chains from one sample in a study of shared clonotypes between healthy human individuals. Here immunoSEQ multiplex PCR was the method, and the copy in TCRdb shows in-frame clones only, minus some. There are almost 750,000 clones in the sample; 72% occur only once, and approximately 1.7% lies in the top ten. Sequenced sample: memory CD4+ T cells sorted from blood. The source is a woman aged 25 to 39 in good health. The CDR3 runs from the conserved cysteine through the conserved F or W. The order of the fields is D gene, V gene, clone size, J gene, CDR3 protein, CDR3 DNA. D genes are given only for firm matches. Clone size is shown for a subset of rows, as once, few, many or a class of expanded clone.

.,TRBV7-9,.,TRBJ2-1,CASSLMAGSYNEQFF,TGTGCCAGCAGCTTAATGGCGGGAAGCTACAATGAGCAGTTCTTC
TRBD1,TRBV14,few,TRBJ2-3,CASSRQGTQYF,TGTGCCAGCAGCCGACAGGGAACGCAGTATTTT
.,TRBV5-1,.,TRBJ2-1,CASSPMGNEQFF,TGCGCCAGCAGCCCCATGGGGAATGAGCAGTTCTTC
TRBD2,TRBV6-4,few,TRBJ2-3,CASSAQAGASADTQYF,TGTGCCAGCAGTGCACAAGCGGGAGCCTCCGCAGATACGCAGTATTTT
.,TRBV15,.,TRBJ1-2,CATSPGGSRNYGYTF,TGTGCCACCAGCCCAGGAGGGTCCCGCAACTATGGCTACACCTTC
TRBD2,TRBV9,.,TRBJ2-2,CASSVVGVAGGELFF,TGTGCCAGCAGCGTAGTAGGGGTAGCGGGCGGGGAGCTGTTTTTT
TRBD1,TRBV6-4,once,TRBJ2-1,CASSNTGTGNNEQFF,TGTGCCAGCAGTAACACCGGGACAGGGAACAATGAGCAGTTCTTC
.,TRBV18,few,TRBJ2-3,CASSPPGISTDTQYF,TGTGCCAGCTCACCACCGGGGATTAGCACAGATACGCAGTATTTT
.,TRBV9,.,TRBJ2-1,CASSVVRGNEQFF,TGTGCCAGCAGCGTAGTTAGGGGCAATGAGCAGTTCTTC
.,TRBV30,.,TRBJ2-3,CAWRPGSTDTQYF,TGTGCCTGGCGACCCGGGAGCACAGATACGCAGTATTTT
.,TRBV5-1,.,TRBJ1-3,CASSQGMGNTIYF,TGCGCCAGCAGCCAGGGAATGGGAAACACCATATATTTT
.,TRBV10-1,few,TRBJ2-3,CASSDYGYPIRADTQYF,TGCGCCAGCAGTGATTACGGTTACCCCATCCGGGCAGATACGCAGTATTTT
TRBD2,TRBV28,.,TRBJ2-7,CASRLAGGGSYEQYF,TGTGCCAGCAGACTAGCGGGAGGAGGATCCTACGAGCAGTACTTC
.,TRBV18,once,TRBJ1-4,CASSLRPSTTNEKLFF,TGTGCCAGCTCACTGAGGCCAAGCACAACTAATGAAAAACTGTTTTTT
TRBD2,TRBV4-2,many,TRBJ2-7,CASSHHPEGSGGAHEQYF,TGTGCCAGCAGCCACCACCCCGAGGGTAGCGGGGGGGCCCACGAGCAGTACTTC
.,TRBV19,.,TRBJ2-5,CASSIRSSAQTQYF,TGTGCCAGTAGTATAAGGTCGTCAGCGCAGACCCAGTACTTC
TRBD2,TRBV5-1,.,TRBJ2-3,CASSLTSGNADTQYF,TGCGCCAGCAGCTTGACTAGCGGGAACGCAGATACGCAGTATTTT
TRBD1,TRBV7-2,.,TRBJ1-5,CASSTDRGNNQPQHF,TGTGCCAGCAGCACGGACAGGGGGAATAATCAGCCCCAGCATTTT
TRBD2,TRBV10-3,.,TRBJ2-7,CAISASSGRAGEQYF,TGTGCCATCAGTGCCTCTAGCGGGAGGGCCGGTGAGCAGTACTTC
.,TRBV6-1,.,TRBJ1-5,CASRVALNQPQHF,TGTGCCAGCAGAGTAGCGTTAAATCAGCCCCAGCATTTT
TRBD1,TRBV18,.,TRBJ1-2,CASSASDRASGYTF,TGTGCCAGCTCCGCTTCCGACAGGGCGAGTGGCTACACCTTC
.,TRBV19,.,TRBJ2-1,CASSNPGTRGHNEQFF,TGTGCCAGTAGTAACCCGGGGACTAGGGGGCATAATGAGCAGTTCTTC
.,TRBV10-2,.,TRBJ1-1,CASRDRMNTEAFF,TGCGCCAGCAGGGACAGAATGAACACTGAAGCTTTCTTT
.,TRBV5-1,.,TRBJ1-1,CASRRQPGNTEAFF,TGCGCCAGCAGGAGACAGCCGGGAAACACTGAAGCTTTCTTT
TRBD2,TRBV4-1,.,TRBJ2-1,CASSRAGGVGEQFF,TGCGCCAGCAGCCGAGCGGGAGGGGTGGGCGAGCAGTTCTTC
.,TRBV7-8,few,TRBJ1-3,CASSLASGGPSSGNTIYF,TGTGCCAGCAGCTTAGCGAGCGGGGGCCCCAGCTCTGGAAACACCATATATTTT
.,TRBV5-4,.,TRBJ2-3,CASSSPRTTDTQYF,TGTGCCAGCAGCTCCCCTAGGACCACAGATACGCAGTATTTT
.,TRBV7-9,.,TRBJ2-2,CASSSQQGPTGELFF,TGTGCCAGCAGCTCCCAACAGGGACCCACCGGGGAGCTGTTTTTT
.,TRBV21-1,many,TRBJ2-7,CASSNRLAGGRSHEQYF,TGTGCCAGCAGCAACCGACTAGCGGGAGGGCGTTCCCACGAGCAGTACTTC
.,TRBV2,.,TRBJ2-2,CASTGLTGSTGELFF,TGTGCCAGCACTGGATTGACGGGAAGCACCGGGGAGCTGTTTTTT
TRBD1,TRBV29-1,.,TRBJ2-7,CSVRTGISYEQYF,TGCAGCGTGAGGACAGGGATTTCCTACGAGCAGTACTTC
.,TRBV23-1,.,TRBJ2-6,CASSCKAQQSRANVLTF,TGCGCCAGCAGTTGTAAAGCGCAACAAAGTCGGGCCAACGTCCTGACTTTC
TRBD1,TRBV18,.,TRBJ2-7,CASSWAGGYEQYF,TGTGCCAGCTCTTGGGCAGGGGGTTACGAGCAGTACTTC
.,TRBV19,once,TRBJ1-5,CASSLRTVSNQPQHF,TGTGCCAGTAGTCTCAGGACGGTTAGCAATCAGCCCCAGCATTTT
.,TRBV11-2,once,TRBJ2-3,CASSANRAGSDTQYF,TGTGCCAGCAGCGCGAATCGAGCCGGGTCAGATACGCAGTATTTT
.,TRBV11-3,once,TRBJ2-1,CASSLSGGTSYNEQFF,TGTGCCAGCAGCTTATCTGGCGGGACATCCTACAATGAGCAGTTCTTC
.,TRBV14,few,TRBJ1-2,CASSQGLGWGYGYTF,TGTGCCAGCAGCCAGGGCCTCGGGTGGGGCTATGGCTACACCTTC
.,TRBV28,.,TRBJ1-5,CASRRSGRERDQPQHF,TGTGCCAGCAGACGGTCAGGGCGGGAGCGGGATCAGCCCCAGCATTTT
.,TRBV27,once,TRBJ1-1,CASSPYITGSAEAFF,TGTGCCAGCAGTCCGTACATCACAGGGAGCGCTGAAGCTTTCTTT
TRBD2,TRBV10-3,.,TRBJ2-7,CAISDYSGSAYEQYF,TGTGCCATCAGTGATTATAGCGGGAGCGCCTACGAGCAGTACTTC
.,TRBV14,.,TRBJ2-7,CASSQDWGTGGFFYEQYF,TGTGCCAGCAGCCAAGATTGGGGGACCGGCGGGTTTTTCTACGAGCAGTACTTC
TRBD2,TRBV11-2,.,TRBJ2-7,CASSLGLAGVEQYF,TGTGCCAGCAGCTTAGGACTAGCGGGAGTGGAGCAGTACTTC